These 3 T cell receptor beta chains were sequenced from one sample in a study of response to subunit inactivated influenza vaccine. TCRdb itself ran the RT-PCR reads through MiXCR, one entry per CDR3 protein. This table holds 500,000 to 600,000 distinct CDR3 sequences, approximately 10% found once. These data are also associated with another study on T cells expressing NK-cell markers. This second study notes: Making the TCR beta cDNA relied on 5'RACE template switching with UMIs.

The sequenced sample was PBMCs from blood, obtained on the day of vaccination. The receptors shown here come from a man aged 50 to 59 who received an inactivated influenza vaccine.

This clonotype was detected a few times. The chain has TRBV7-2 and TRBJ2-3, with D maybe TRBD2 (6 bases). Germline V gives CDR1 SGHTA, CDR2 FQGNSA. V dropped 2 bases and J dropped 0 bases, with 9 bases sitting between them. This CDR3 spans 15 amino acids. The CDR3: CASSLTSWSTDTQYF. DNA of the CDR3: TGTGCCAGCAGCTTAACTAGCTGGAGCACAGATACGCAGTATTTT.

The chain is built from TRBV6-1 and TRBJ1-5; a possible D gene is TRBD1 (6 bases). There are 16 residues in the CDR3. Germline CDR1 MNHNS, CDR2 SASEGT. Trimming cost V 3 bases and J 2 bases, with 14 bases left between them. The CDR3 sequence is CASSEDSLIGNQPQHF. The CDR3 bases are TGTGCCAGCAGTGAGGACAGCTTAATTGGCAATCAGCCCCAGCATTTT.

In this sample, this clonotype turned up a few times. The V gene is TRBV6-5, the J gene TRBJ1-1; TRBD1 matches 8 bases. The CDR3 is made up of 15 amino acids. Germline V gene data show CDR1 as MNHEY and CDR2 as SVGAGI. V was clipped by 0 bases and J by 1 base; unmatched bases: 1. The CDR3 is CASSYSQGANTEAFF. CDR3 DNA sequence: TGTGCCAGCAGTTACTCGCAGGGGGCGAACACTGAAGCTTTCTTT.